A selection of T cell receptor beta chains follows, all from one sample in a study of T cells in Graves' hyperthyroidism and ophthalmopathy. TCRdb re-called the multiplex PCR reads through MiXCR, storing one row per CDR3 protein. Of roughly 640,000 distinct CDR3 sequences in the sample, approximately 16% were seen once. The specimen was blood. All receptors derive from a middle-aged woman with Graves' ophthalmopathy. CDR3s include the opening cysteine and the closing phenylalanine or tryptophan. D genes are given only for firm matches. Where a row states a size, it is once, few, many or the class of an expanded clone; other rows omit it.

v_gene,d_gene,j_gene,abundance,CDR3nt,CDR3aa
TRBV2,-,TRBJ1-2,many,TGTGCCAGCAGTCTACAGGGAGTTAACTATGGCTACACCTTC,CASSLQGVNYGYTF
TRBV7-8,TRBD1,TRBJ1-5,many,TGTGCCAGCAGCTTCGGGACAGGGAATCAGCCCCAGCATTTT,CASSFGTGNQPQHF
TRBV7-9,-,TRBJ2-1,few,TGTGCCAGCAGCCCCCGCCGGGCCGGGAGTTACGATGAGCAGTTCTTC,CASSPRRAGSYDEQFF
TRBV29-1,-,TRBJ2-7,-,TGCAGCGTTGAAGATTCTGACAAAACCGCCTCCTACGAGCAGTACTTC,CSVEDSDKTASYEQYF
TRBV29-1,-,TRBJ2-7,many,TGCAGCGTTGGAACACCGAGCTCCTACGAGCAGTACTTC,CSVGTPSSYEQYF
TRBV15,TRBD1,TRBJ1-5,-,TGTGCCACCAGCAGAGATCAGGGGGATCAGCCCCAGCATTTT,CATSRDQGDQPQHF
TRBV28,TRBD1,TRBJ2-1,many,TGTGCCAGCAGTTTACTGGGACAGGGGGTCAACAATGAGCAGTTCTTC,CASSLLGQGVNNEQFF
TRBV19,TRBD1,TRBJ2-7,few,TGTGCCAGTAGTATCGGGACAGGGGGCGCATACGAGCAGTACTTC,CASSIGTGGAYEQYF
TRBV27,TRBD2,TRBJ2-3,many,TGTGCCAGCAGTCGTCGGACTAGCGGGGGGCCCCGCTCCACAGATACGCAGTATTTT,CASSRRTSGGPRSTDTQYF
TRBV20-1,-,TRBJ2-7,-,TGCAGTGCTAGAGACGGCAAACGGGCGTACTTC,CSARDGKRAYF
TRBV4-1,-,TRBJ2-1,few,TGCGCCAGCACCTCTGCACAGGGGAGGAATGAGCAGTTCTTC,CASTSAQGRNEQFF
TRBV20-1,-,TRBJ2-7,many,TGCAGTGCTAGAGAAAGGCAAACTGCCTACGAGCAGTACTTC,CSARERQTAYEQYF
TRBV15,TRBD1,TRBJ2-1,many,TGTGCCACCAGCAGAGATGGTCCAGGGGGCTCCTACAATGAGCAGTTCTTC,CATSRDGPGGSYNEQFF
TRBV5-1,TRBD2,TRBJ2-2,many,TGCGCCAGCAGTTCGAGCGGGAGGGTTGACACCGGGGAGCTGTTTTTT,CASSSSGRVDTGELFF
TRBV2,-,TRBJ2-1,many,TGTGCCAGCAGTCAACGACACGGGTTCCGAAGCGACAATGAGCAGTTCTTC,CASSQRHGFRSDNEQFF
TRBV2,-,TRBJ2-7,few,TGTGCCAGCACCAGGAGCCTCTCCTACGAGCAGTACTTC,CASTRSLSYEQYF
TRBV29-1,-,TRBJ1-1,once,TGCAGCGGCCGAAAAACAGGGAACACTGAAGCTTTCTTT,CSGRKTGNTEAFF
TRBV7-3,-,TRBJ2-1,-,TGTGCCAGCAGCTTGACGGGGGTGGGGGTCCGAAATGAGCAGTTCTTC,CASSLTGVGVRNEQFF
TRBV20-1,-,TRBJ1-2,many,TGCAGTGCTAGAGCGGGACTCTATGGCTACACCTTC,CSARAGLYGYTF
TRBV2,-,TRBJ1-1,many,TGTGCCAGCAGGGATGCAAGGGGAGGTGAAGCTTTCTTT,CASRDARGGEAFF
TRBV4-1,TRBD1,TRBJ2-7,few,TGCGCCAGCAGCCAAGTCGTGGGGACAGCCTCCTACGAGCAGTACTTC,CASSQVVGTASYEQYF
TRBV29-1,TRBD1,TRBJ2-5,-,TGCAGCGTTAGAACAGGGGGACAAGAGACCCAGTACTTC,CSVRTGGQETQYF